These T cell receptor beta chains were read from a single sample in a study of OX40 agonist ivuxolimab in advanced cancers. Repertoires were generated with immunoSEQ multiplex PCR, while TCRdb's copy carries only in-frame clones and drops some. The table records 80,000 to 100,000 clones, about 92% of them present only once. The sample was CD4+ or CD8+ T cells sorted from blood, taken in a trial of the OX40 agonist ivuxolimab. Receptor source: an adult with an advanced solid tumor such as melanoma, head and neck, liver or kidney cancer. Both conserved end residues are part of each CDR3. The D gene is left open where the match is weak. Size tells how often a clone was seen (once, few, many) or the class of an expanded clone, and some rows leave it out.

D	size	V	J	CDR3	DNA
.	.	TRBV28	TRBJ2-3	CASSLEGRVGDTQYF	TGTGCCAGCAGTTTAGAGGGCAGGGTTGGGGATACGCAGTATTTT
.	.	TRBV5-1	TRBJ2-1	CASSPRTVYNEQFF	TGCGCCAGCAGCCCACGCACAGTCTACAATGAGCAGTTCTTC
TRBD2	.	TRBV18	TRBJ2-2	CASSPGGTSRNTGELFF	TGTGCCAGCTCACCAGGCGGGACTAGCCGGAACACCGGGGAGCTGTTTTTT
.	.	TRBV10-1	TRBJ2-7	CASSGDSDYEQYF	TGCGCCAGCAGTGGGGACTCTGACTACGAGCAGTACTTC
.	.	TRBV27	TRBJ2-7	CASSLSGGTVSYEQYF	TGTGCCAGCAGTTTATCGGGGGGGACAGTCTCCTACGAGCAGTACTTC
.	.	TRBV6-5	TRBJ2-1	CASNTGNGPAFF	TGTGCCAGCAATACCGGTAATGGCCCCGCGTTCTTC
.	.	TRBV7-2	TRBJ2-7	CASSPWAFPYEQYF	TGTGCCAGCAGCCCCTGGGCCTTCCCCTACGAGCAGTACTTC
TRBD1	.	TRBV5-1	TRBJ2-6	CASSSGTGISGANVLTF	TGCGCCAGCAGCTCCGGGACAGGGATTTCTGGGGCCAACGTCCTGACTTTC
.	once	TRBV7-3	TRBJ1-3	CASSFGGSGNTIYF	TGTGCCAGCAGCTTCGGGGGCTCTGGAAACACCATATATTTT
.	.	TRBV27	TRBJ2-5	CASSLFGTSQETQYF	TGTGCCAGCAGTTTATTCGGGACTTCACAAGAGACCCAGTACTTC
.	once	TRBV11-3	TRBJ2-1	CASSLGGGPHQFF	TGTGCCAGCAGCTTAGGCGGGGGCCCCCATCAGTTCTTC
TRBD1	few	TRBV30	TRBJ2-7	CAGVLRDRASYEQYF	TGTGCCGGAGTCTTAAGGGACAGGGCCTCCTACGAGCAGTACTTC
TRBD1	.	TRBV19	TRBJ2-3	CASRPPGTGFDTQYF	TGTGCCAGCCGACCACCCGGGACAGGTTTTGATACGCAGTATTTT
.	.	TRBV10-3	TRBJ2-3	CAISESRGAGTDTQYF	TGTGCCATCAGTGAGTCACGGGGGGCCGGCACAGATACGCAGTATTTT
TRBD1	.	TRBV7-9	TRBJ2-1	CASSYRGLEQFF	TGTGCCAGCAGCTACAGGGGCCTAGAGCAGTTCTTC
.	.	TRBV11-2	TRBJ2-1	CASSGLSGKHEQFF	TGTGCCAGCAGCGGCCTCAGCGGCAAACATGAGCAGTTCTTC
TRBD1	.	TRBV5-1	TRBJ2-3	CASSLGLRGIDTQYF	TGCGCCAGCAGCTTAGGACTCAGGGGGATAGATACGCAGTATTTT